This T cell receptor beta chain was recovered during a study of glioma-infiltrating T cells after dendritic cell vaccination. Study overall: Samples are from glioblastoma patients in Phase I and II dendritic cell vaccine trials.

Per germline, CDR1 MNHNS and CDR2 SASEGT. V gave up 10 bases and J gave up 2 bases; unmatched junction bases: 10. This CDR3 is 14 amino acids long. Time point reported: after dendritic cell vaccination, including at tumor progression/relapse. PBMC were collected before vaccination, two weeks after the third vaccination, and at progression. Profiling relied on immunoSEQ multiplex PCR, and the TCRdb table lists in-frame clones only, not all of them. The sample contains 99,000 or so clones, approximately 80% of which appear only once. To note about this clone: As yet, its antigen is unknown.

Findings and limits, study-wide: Only a small number of patients had complete blood and tumor samples.

The rearrangement joins TRBV6-1 to TRBJ1-2; 7 bases are a match to TRBD1. The sample consisted of blood, taken after dendritic cell vaccination. This clonotype was sampled from a human donor with glioblastoma. CDR3 in amino acids: CATQGVIPNYGYTF. For the CDR3, the DNA is TGTGCCACCCAGGGGGTTATTCCCAACTATGGCTACACCTTC.